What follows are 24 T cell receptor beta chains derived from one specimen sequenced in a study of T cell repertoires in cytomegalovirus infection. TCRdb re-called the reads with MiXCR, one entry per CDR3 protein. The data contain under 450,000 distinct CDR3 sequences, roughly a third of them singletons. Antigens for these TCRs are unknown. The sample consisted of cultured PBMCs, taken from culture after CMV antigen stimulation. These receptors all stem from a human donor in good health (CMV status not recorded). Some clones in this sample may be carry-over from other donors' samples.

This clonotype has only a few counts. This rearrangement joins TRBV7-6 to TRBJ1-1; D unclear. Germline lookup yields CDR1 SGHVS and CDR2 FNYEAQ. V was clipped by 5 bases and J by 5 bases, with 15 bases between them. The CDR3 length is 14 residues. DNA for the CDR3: TGTGCCAGCAGCCGGACGTCGGGAGGGACTGAAGCTTTCTTT. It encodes CASSRTSGGTEAFF.

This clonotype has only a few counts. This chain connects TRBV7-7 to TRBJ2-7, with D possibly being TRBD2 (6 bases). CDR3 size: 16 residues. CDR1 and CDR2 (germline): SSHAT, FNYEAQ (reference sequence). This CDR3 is CASSTRRAGTTHEQYV. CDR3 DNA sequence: TGTGCTAGCAGCACCCGGAGGGCAGGTACCACCCACGAGCAGTACGTC.

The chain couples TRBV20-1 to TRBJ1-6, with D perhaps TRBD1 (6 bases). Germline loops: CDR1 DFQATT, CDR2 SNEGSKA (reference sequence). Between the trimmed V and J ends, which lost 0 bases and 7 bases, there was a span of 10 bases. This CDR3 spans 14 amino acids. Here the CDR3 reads CSARDGGWNSPLHF. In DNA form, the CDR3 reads TGCAGTGCTAGAGACGGGGGCTGGAATTCACCCCTCCACTTT.

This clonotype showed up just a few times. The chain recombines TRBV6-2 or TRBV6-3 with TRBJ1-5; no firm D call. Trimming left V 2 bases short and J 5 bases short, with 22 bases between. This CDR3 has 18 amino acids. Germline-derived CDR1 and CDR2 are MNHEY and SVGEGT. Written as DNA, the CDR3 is TGTGCCAGCAGTTACATCCGCCACACTGGGGATCGTGATCAGCCCCAGCATTTT. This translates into CASSYIRHTGDRDQPQHF.

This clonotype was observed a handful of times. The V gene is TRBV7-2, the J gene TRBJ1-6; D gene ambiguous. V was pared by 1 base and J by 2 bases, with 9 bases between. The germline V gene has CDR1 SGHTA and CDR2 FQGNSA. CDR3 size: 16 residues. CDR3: CASSLEGVPYNSPLHF. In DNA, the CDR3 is TGTGCCAGCAGCTTAGAAGGAGTTCCCTATAATTCACCCCTCCACTTT.

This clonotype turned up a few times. The CDR3 sequence: CASSPGDSSYEQYV. The CDR3 nucleotides are TGCGCCAGCAGCCCTGGGGACAGTTCCTACGAGCAGTACGTC. The J gene is TRBJ2-7, the V gene TRBV4-1, with 7 bases identical to TRBD1. The germline V gene has CDR1 MGHRA and CDR2 YSYEKL. The CDR3 is 14 amino acids. V trimming: 4 bases; J trimming: 1 base; junction bases outside the gene matches: 4.

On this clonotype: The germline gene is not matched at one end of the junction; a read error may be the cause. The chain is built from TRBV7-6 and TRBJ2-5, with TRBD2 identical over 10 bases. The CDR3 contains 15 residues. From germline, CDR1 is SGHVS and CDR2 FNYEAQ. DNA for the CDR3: TGTGCTAGCAGTTCTAGCGGGAGCCCGAAAGAGACCCAGTACTTC. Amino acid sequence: CASSSSGSPKETQYF.

This CDR3 is CASRGGSGTSLYEQYV. DNA of the CDR3: TGCGCCAGTAGAGGGGGGTCCGGGACTAGCCTCTACGAGCAGTACGTC. The chain couples TRBV10-2 to TRBJ2-7, with 9 bases matching TRBD2. V shed 9 bases, J shed 3 bases, and the junction held 15 bases outside the gene matches. Germline CDR1 WSHSY, CDR2 SAAADI. The CDR3 covers 16 residues.

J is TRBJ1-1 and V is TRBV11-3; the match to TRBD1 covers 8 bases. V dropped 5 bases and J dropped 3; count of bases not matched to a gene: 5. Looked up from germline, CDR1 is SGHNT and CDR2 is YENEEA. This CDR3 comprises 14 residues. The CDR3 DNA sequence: TGTGCCAGCAGCCGGGGGACAGGAGACACTGAAGCTTTCTTT. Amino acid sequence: CASSRGTGDTEAFF.

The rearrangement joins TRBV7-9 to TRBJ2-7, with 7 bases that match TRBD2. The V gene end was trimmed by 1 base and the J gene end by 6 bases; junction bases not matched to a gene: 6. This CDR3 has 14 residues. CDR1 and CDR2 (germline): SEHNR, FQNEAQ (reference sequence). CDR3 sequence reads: CASSLGLGEGEQYV. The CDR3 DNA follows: TGTGCCAGCAGCTTAGGTCTGGGGGAGGGCGAGCAGTACGTC.

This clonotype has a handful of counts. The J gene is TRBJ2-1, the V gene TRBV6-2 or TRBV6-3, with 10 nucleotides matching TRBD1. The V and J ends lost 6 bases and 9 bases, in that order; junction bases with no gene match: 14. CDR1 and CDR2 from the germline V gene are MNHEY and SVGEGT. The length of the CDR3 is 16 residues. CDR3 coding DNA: TGTGCCAGCAGCCCCTTTTTGGGACAGGGGTCGAGTGAGCAGTTCTTC. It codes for CASSPFLGQGSSEQFF.

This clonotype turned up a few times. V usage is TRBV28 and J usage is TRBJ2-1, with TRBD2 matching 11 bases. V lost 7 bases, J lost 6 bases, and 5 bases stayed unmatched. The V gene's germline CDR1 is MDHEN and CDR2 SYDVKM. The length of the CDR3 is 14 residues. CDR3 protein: CASTTGLAANEQFF. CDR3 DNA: TGTGCCAGCACCACGGGACTAGCGGCCAATGAGCAGTTCTTC.

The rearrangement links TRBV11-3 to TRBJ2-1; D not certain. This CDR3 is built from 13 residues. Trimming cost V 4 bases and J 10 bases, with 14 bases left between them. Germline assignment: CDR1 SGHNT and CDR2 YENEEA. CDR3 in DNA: TGTGCCAGCAGCTCCCCCCTGGGCGGCGAGCAGTTCTTC. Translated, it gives CASSSPLGGEQFF.

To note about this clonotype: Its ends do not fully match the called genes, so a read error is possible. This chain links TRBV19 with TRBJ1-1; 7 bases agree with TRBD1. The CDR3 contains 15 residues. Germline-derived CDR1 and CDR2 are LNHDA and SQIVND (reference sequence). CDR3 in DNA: TGTGCCAGTCCCAAGAAGGGGACAGCGAACACTGAAGCTTCCTTT. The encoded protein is CASPKKGTANTEASF.

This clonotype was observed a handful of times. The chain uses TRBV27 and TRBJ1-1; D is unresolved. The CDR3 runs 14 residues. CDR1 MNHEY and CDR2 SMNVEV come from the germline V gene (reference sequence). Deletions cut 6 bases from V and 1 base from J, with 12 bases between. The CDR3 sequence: CASREQPSNTEAFF. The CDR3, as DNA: TGTGCCAGCAGGGAACAGCCCTCGAACACTGAAGCTTTCTTT.

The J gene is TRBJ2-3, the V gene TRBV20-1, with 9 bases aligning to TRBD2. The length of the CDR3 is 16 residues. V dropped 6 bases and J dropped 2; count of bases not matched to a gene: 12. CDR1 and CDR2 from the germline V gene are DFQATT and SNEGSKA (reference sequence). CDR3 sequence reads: CSATLGLAGTTDTQYF. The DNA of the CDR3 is TGCAGTGCCACCTTGGGCCTAGCGGGAACCACAGATACGCAGTATTTT.

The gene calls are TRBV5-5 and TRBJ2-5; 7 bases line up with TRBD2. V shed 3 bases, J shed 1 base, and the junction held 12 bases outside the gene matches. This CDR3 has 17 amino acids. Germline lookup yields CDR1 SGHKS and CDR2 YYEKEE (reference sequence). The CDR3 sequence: CASSSRTELAVQETQYF. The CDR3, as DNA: TGTGCCAGCAGCTCAAGGACCGAGCTAGCGGTCCAAGAGACCCAGTACTTC.

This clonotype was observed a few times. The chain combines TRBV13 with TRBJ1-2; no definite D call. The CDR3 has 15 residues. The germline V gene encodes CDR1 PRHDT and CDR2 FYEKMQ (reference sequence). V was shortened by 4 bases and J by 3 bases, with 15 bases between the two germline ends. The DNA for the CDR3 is TGTGCCAGCAGCTCCCGGGAGGCCGGCTACTATGGCTACACCTTC. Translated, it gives CASSSREAGYYGYTF.

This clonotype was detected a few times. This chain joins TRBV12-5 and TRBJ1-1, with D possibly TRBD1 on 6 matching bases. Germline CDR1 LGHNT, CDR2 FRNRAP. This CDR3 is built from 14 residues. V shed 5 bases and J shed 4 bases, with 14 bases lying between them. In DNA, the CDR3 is TGTGCTAGTGGTCCCACAGGGCTGGGCACTGAAGCTTTCTTT. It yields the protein CASGPTGLGTEAFF.

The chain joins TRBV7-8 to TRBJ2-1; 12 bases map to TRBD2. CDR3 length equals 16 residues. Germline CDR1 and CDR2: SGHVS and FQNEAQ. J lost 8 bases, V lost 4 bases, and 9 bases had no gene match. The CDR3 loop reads CASSSTRLAGDHEQFF. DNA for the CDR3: TGTGCCAGCAGCTCAACCCGACTAGCGGGAGATCATGAGCAGTTCTTC.

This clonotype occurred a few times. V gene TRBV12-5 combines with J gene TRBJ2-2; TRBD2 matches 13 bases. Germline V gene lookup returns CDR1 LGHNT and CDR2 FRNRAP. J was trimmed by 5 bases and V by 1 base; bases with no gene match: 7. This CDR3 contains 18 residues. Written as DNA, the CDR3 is TGTGCTAGTGGTTTGGCGCGACTAGCGGGAGGAAGTACCGGGGAGCTGTTTTTT. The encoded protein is CASGLARLAGGSTGELFF.

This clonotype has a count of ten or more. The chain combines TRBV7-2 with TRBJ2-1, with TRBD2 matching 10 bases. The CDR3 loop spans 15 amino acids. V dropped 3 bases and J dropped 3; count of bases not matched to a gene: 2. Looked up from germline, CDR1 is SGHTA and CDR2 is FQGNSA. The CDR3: CASSFGTSDYNEQFF. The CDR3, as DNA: TGTGCCAGCAGCTTTGGGACTAGCGACTACAATGAGCAGTTCTTC.

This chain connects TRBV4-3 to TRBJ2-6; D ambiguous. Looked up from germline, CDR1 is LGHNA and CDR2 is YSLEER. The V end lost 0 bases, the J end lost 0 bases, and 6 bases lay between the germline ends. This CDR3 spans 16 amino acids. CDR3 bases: TGCGCCAGCAGCCAAGACGGCAACTCTGGGGCCAACGTCCTGACTTTC. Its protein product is CASSQDGNSGANVLTF.

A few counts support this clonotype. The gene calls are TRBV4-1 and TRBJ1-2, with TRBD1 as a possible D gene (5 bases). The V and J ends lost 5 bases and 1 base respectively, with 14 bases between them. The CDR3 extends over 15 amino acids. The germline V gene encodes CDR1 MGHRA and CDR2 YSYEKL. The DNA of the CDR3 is TGCGCCAGCAGCTACCAGGGTAGCTATAACTATGGCTACACCTTC. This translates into CASSYQGSYNYGYTF.